This T cell receptor (beta chain) appears in the sequencing data of a study of blood T cell repertoires in COVID-19. Study context: Sample material is recorded as cDNA or gDNA derived from T cells, B-cell-depleted T cells, or PBMCs.

Sequencing used immunoSEQ multiplex PCR; TCRdb keeps in-frame clones, though not all of them. The sample has around 120,000 clones, around four fifths seen once; the top ten hold about 25%. V lost 6 bases to trimming and J lost 5 bases, with 16 bases between them. This CDR3 region has 15 residues. Germline values: CDR1 MNHEY, CDR2 SVGAGI. This clone turned up a few times. The V and J genes are TRBV6-5 and TRBJ2-2; tentative D call: TRBD2 (7 bases). This clonotype originated in a human donor in a cohort sampled during active COVID-19. Sequenced: peripheral blood. The CDR3 sequence is CASSQRGGGTGELFF. The CDR3, as DNA: TGTGCCAGCAGCCAGAGGGGGGGAGGAACCGGGGAGCTGTTTTTT.